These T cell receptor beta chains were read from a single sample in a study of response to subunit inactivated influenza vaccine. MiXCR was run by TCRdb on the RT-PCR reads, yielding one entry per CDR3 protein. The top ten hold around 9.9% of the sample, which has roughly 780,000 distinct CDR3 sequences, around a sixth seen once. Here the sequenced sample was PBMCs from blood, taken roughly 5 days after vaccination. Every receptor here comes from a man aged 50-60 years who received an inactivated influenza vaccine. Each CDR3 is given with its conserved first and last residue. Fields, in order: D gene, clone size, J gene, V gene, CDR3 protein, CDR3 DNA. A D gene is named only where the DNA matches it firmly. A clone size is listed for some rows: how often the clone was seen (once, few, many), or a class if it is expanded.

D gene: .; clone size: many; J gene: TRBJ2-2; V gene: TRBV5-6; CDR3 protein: CASSWQGGSNTGELFF; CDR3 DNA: TGTGCCAGCAGCTGGCAGGGCGGTAGTAACACCGGGGAGCTGTTTTTT
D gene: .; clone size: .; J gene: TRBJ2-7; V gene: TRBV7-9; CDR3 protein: CASSSTRYEQYF; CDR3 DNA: TGTGCCAGCAGCTCCACCCGGTACGAGCAGTACTTC
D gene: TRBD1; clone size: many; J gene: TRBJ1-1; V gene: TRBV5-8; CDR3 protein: CASSAGQGAEAFF; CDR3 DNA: TGTGCCAGCAGCGCGGGACAGGGGGCGGAAGCTTTCTTT
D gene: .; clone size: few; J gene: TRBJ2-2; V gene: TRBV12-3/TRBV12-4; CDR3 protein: CASSLNLQAGELFF; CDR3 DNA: TGTGCCAGCAGTTTAAATTTGCAGGCCGGGGAGCTGTTTTTT
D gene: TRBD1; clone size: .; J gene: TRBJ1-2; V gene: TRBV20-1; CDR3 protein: CSANLRDSYGYTF; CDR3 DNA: TGCAGTGCTAACCTCCGGGACAGCTATGGCTACACCTTC
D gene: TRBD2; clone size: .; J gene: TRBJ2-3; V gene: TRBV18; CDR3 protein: CASSPPAGGPMDTQYF; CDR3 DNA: TGTGCCAGCTCACCACCGGCGGGGGGGCCAATGGATACGCAGTATTTT
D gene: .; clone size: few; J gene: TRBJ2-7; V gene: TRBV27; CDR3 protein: CASSLKGTYEQYF; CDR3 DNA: TGTGCCAGCAGTTTAAAGGGAACCTACGAGCAGTACTTC
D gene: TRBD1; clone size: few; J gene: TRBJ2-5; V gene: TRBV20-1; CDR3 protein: CSALPGQETQYF; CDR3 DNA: TGCAGTGCTCTTCCGGGACAGGAGACCCAGTACTTC
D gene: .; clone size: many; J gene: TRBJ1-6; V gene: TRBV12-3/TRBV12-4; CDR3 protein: CASSDAGSSPLHF; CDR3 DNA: TGTGCCAGCAGTGACGCGGGCAGCTCACCCCTCCACTTT
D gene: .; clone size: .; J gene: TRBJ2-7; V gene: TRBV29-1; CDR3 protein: CSVLWSSGTGDREQYF; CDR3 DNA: TGCAGCGTCCTGTGGTCTAGCGGAACAGGGGACCGCGAGCAGTACTTC
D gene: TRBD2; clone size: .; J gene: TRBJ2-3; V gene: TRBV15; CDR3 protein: CATSRVREGADTQYF; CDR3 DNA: TGTGCCACCAGCAGAGTACGGGAGGGTGCAGATACGCAGTATTTT
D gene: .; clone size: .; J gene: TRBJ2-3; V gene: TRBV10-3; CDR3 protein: CAIGSGRLRDTQYF; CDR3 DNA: TGTGCCATCGGTTCCGGTCGCTTGAGGGATACGCAGTATTTT